One sample yielded the 26 T cell receptor beta chains listed below, sequenced in a study of OX40 agonist ivuxolimab in advanced cancers. Assay: immunoSEQ multiplex PCR; the TCRdb copy retains only in-frame clones and omits some. The sample shows some 68,000 clones, 86% of them seen only once. This specimen was CD4+ or CD8+ T cells sorted from blood, taken in a trial of the OX40 agonist ivuxolimab. Receptors were obtained from an adult with an advanced solid tumor such as melanoma, head and neck, liver or kidney cancer.

J is TRBJ1-5 and V is TRBV6-5, with 7 bases that match TRBD1. V gave up 6 bases and J gave up 5 bases; unmatched junction bases: 4. Looked up from germline, CDR1 is MNHEY and CDR2 is SVGAGI. This CDR3 contains 13 residues. CDR3 sequence: CASSPDRDQPQHF. Here the CDR3 DNA reads TGTGCCAGCAGCCCAGACAGGGATCAGCCCCAGCATTTT.

The rearrangement links TRBV27 to TRBJ2-4; TRBD1 might be the D (5 bases). With 5 bases removed from V and 3 bases from J, the gap between germline ends came to 11 bases. The germline V gene has CDR1 MNHEY and CDR2 SMNVEV (reference sequence). The CDR3 runs 14 residues. The CDR3 is CASSRQGYKNIQYF. CDR3 DNA sequence: TGTGCCAGCAGTCGTCAGGGATACAAAAACATTCAGTACTTC.

The sample holds a few counts of this clone. V is TRBV7-9 and J is TRBJ2-7; TRBD2 might be the D (6 bases). Germline V gives CDR1 SEHNR, CDR2 FQNEAQ (reference sequence). V dropped 1 base and J dropped 0 bases, with 13 bases sitting between them. The CDR3 runs 16 residues. Written as DNA, the CDR3 is TGTGCCAGCAGCTTAGTTGGGGGGAAGAGCTCCTACGAGCAGTACTTC. This encodes CASSLVGGKSSYEQYF.

This clone came up a few times. The J gene is TRBJ2-7, the V gene TRBV5-1; D possibly corresponds to TRBD1 (5 bases). V was shortened by 4 bases and J by 6 bases, with 17 bases between the two germline ends. This CDR3 has 14 amino acids. Germline CDR1 is SGHRS and CDR2 is YFSETQ. In DNA form, the CDR3 reads TGCGCCAGCAGCCCCTACCTGACAGCTTTCGAGCAGTACTTC. Amino acid sequence: CASSPYLTAFEQYF. The full variable domain, completed using reference TRBV5-1 and TRBJ2-7, is KAGVTQTPRYLIKTRGQQVTLSCSPISGHRSVSWYQQTPGQGLQFLFEYFSETQRNKGNFPGRFSGRQFSNSRSEMNVSTLELGDSALYLCASSPYLTAFEQYFGPGTRLTVT.

This clone was counted a few times. This chain links TRBV6-5 with TRBJ1-6, with TRBD1 matching 8 bases. Germline loops: CDR1 MNHEY, CDR2 SVGAGI. The CDR3 extends over 16 amino acids. The V segment lost 2 bases and the J segment 8 bases; nucleotides outside the gene matches: 8. CDR3 bases: TGTGCCAGCAGTTACAACTCAGGACAGGGTTATTCACCCCTCCACTTT. Translating it yields CASSYNSGQGYSPLHF.

The rearrangement uses TRBV7-9 and TRBJ1-6; D uncertain. V was shortened by 3 bases and J by 3 bases, with 6 bases between the two germline ends. Germline assignment: CDR1 SEHNR and CDR2 FQNEAQ (reference sequence). The CDR3 totals 14 residues. The CDR3 sequence: CASSLGFYNSPLHF. CDR3 nucleotide sequence: TGTGCCAGCAGCTTGGGGTTCTATAATTCACCCCTCCACTTT. Variable domain in full (rest from reference TRBV7-9 and TRBJ1-6): DTGVSQNPRHKITKRGQNVTFRCDPISEHNRLYWYRQTLGQGPEFLTYFQNEAQLEKSRLLSDRFSAERPKGSFSTLEIQRTEQGDSAMYLCASSLGFYNSPLHFGNGTRLTVT.

This clone was counted a few times. The chain employs TRBV29-1 and TRBJ2-3, with D possibly TRBD2 on 7 matching bases. CDR3 length equals 16 residues. V shed 7 bases and J shed 0 bases, with 20 bases lying between them. Germline lookup yields CDR1 SQVTM and CDR2 ANQGSEA. The CDR3 DNA reads TGCAGCGCAAGGGGGGGGCAACGGGATAGCACAGATACGCAGTATTTT. It yields the protein CSARGGQRDSTDTQYF.

The chain is built from TRBV10-3 and TRBJ2-7; a possible D gene is TRBD2 (6 bases). The CDR3 spans 12 residues. With 4 bases removed from V and 7 bases from J, the gap between germline ends came to 11 bases. Germline loops: CDR1 ENHRY, CDR2 SYGVKD. The CDR3 DNA sequence: TGTGCCATCAGTGGCGGGGATAGGGAGCAGTACTTC. It specifies CAISGGDREQYF.

The J gene is TRBJ2-5, the V gene TRBV6-5; perhaps TRBD1 as D (7 bases). The V end lost 6 bases, the J end lost 3 bases, and 17 bases lay between the germline ends. The germline V gene has CDR1 MNHEY and CDR2 SVGAGI. CDR3 length: 15 residues. The CDR3, as DNA: TGTGCCAGCAGATACGGGGGCAGGGGGGAAGAGACCCAGTACTTC. Translated: CASRYGGRGEETQYF.

The chain recombines TRBV4-1 with TRBJ1-5; 8 bases fit TRBD1. This CDR3 is built from 14 residues. The trim removed 4 bases at V and 6 bases at J, leaving 5 bases unmatched. Germline CDR1 reads MGHRA; CDR2 reads YSYEKL. CDR3 sequence (DNA): TGCGCCAGCAGCCCCCCGGACAGGGCTCAGCCCCAGCATTTT. Translated, it gives CASSPPDRAQPQHF.

The rearrangement uses TRBV20-1 and TRBJ1-5; D gene uncertain. Trimming cost V 4 bases and J 9 bases, with 10 bases left between them. This CDR3 comprises 11 residues. Germline CDR1 DFQATT, CDR2 SNEGSKA (reference sequence). The CDR3 reads CSATPLGPQHF. DNA of the CDR3: TGCAGTGCTACCCCCCTGGGGCCCCAGCATTTT.

J is TRBJ1-1 and V is TRBV5-1, with a weak D call TRBD1 (6 bases). Germline V gene sequence: CDR1 SGHRS, CDR2 YFSETQ. This CDR3 contains 16 residues. Trimming removed 0 bases from V and 7 bases from J, with 19 bases in between. The DNA of the CDR3 is TGCGCCAGCAGCTTGGGAGCAGGACTCGGAGGGGGTGAAGCTTTCTTT. Its translation is CASSLGAGLGGGEAFF.

The chain recombines TRBV6-5 with TRBJ2-1; 7 bases match TRBD2. Germline V gene lookup returns CDR1 MNHEY and CDR2 SVGAGI. Trimming at V came to 3 bases and at J to 0 bases, leaving 5 bases not matched to a gene. The CDR3 is made up of 16 amino acids. The CDR3 coding sequence is TGTGCCAGCAGTTATGGGGGGGGGAGCTCCTACAATGAGCAGTTCTTC. Translating gives CASSYGGGSSYNEQFF.

V gene TRBV25-1 combines with J gene TRBJ1-1; possible D gene TRBD1, 5 bases. CDR3 size: 16 residues. Trimming took off 6 bases at V and 1 base at J, with 18 bases between the two ends. In germline, CDR1 is MGHDK, CDR2 SYGVNS. CDR3 bases: TGTGCCAGCAGCCCCTTGGAGAGACAGTCGAACACTGAAGCTTTCTTT. It translates to CASSPLERQSNTEAFF. The complete variable domain, with remaining parts taken from reference TRBV25-1 and TRBJ1-1, reads EADIYQTPRYLVIGTGKKITLECSQTMGHDKMYWYQQDPGMELHLIHYSYGVNSTEKGDLSSESTVSRIRTEHFPLTLESARPSHTSQYLCASSPLERQSNTEAFFGQGTRLTVV.

The chain employs TRBV5-1 and TRBJ1-6; weak D call: TRBD1 (6 bases). V lost 4 bases and J lost 5, with 10 bases in between. This CDR3 is 14 amino acids long. In germline, CDR1 is SGHRS, CDR2 YFSETQ. CDR3 DNA: TGCGCCAGCAGCGGGGGACAAAATAATTCACCCCTCCACTTT. Translated, it gives CASSGGQNNSPLHF.

This clone was seen only once. The chain uses TRBV4-3 and TRBJ2-1; D possibly corresponds to TRBD2 (5 bases). Trimming removed 4 bases from V and 0 bases from J, with 10 bases in between. CDR1 is LGHNA, CDR2 YSLEER, per germline. The CDR3 runs to 15 residues. This CDR3 reads CASSPTTSSYNEQFF. CDR3 nucleotides: TGCGCCAGCAGCCCGACTACTTCCTCCTACAATGAGCAGTTCTTC.

This chain connects TRBV30 to TRBJ2-1, with TRBD2 matching 8 bases. V lost 4 bases and J lost 3; bases outside the gene matches: 5. The CDR3 runs 14 residues. The germline gives CDR1 GTSNPN, CDR2 SVGIG (reference sequence). The CDR3 region is CAWTLSGIYNEQFF. The CDR3 DNA reads TGTGCCTGGACCCTTAGCGGGATCTACAATGAGCAGTTCTTC.

The rearrangement joins TRBV4-1 to TRBJ2-3; unclear D gene. This CDR3 is 13 amino acids long. Per germline, CDR1 MGHRA and CDR2 YSYEKL. Trimming removed 3 bases from V and 1 base from J, with 5 bases in between. CDR3 bases: TGCGCCAGCAGCCAGTCGGGCACAGATACGCAGTATTTT. Translated: CASSQSGTDTQYF.

The V call is TRBV11-2, the J call TRBJ2-2; D may be TRBD2 (5 bases). The germline V and J ends were trimmed by 5 bases and 8 bases, with 18 bases remaining between them. The germline V gene has CDR1 SGHAT and CDR2 FQNNGV. The CDR3 totals 15 residues. CDR3 loop: CASSPLRRGWGELFF. The CDR3, as DNA: TGTGCCAGCAGCCCTCTCCGACGGGGATGGGGGGAGCTGTTTTTT.

The count of this clone is one. This chain connects TRBV19 to TRBJ2-3; D not certain. This CDR3 spans 13 amino acids. V dropped 6 bases and J dropped 2 bases, with 9 bases sitting between them. Germline CDR1 and CDR2: LNHDA and SQIVND (reference sequence). DNA of the CDR3: TGTGCCAGTAGGCTAACGGCCACAGATACGCAGTATTTT. The encoded protein is CASRLTATDTQYF.

J is TRBJ1-2 and V is TRBV7-2; 7 bases map to TRBD1. Germline assignment: CDR1 SGHTA and CDR2 FQGNSA. V trimming: 5 bases; J trimming: 6 bases; junction bases outside the gene matches: 12. The CDR3 contains 15 residues. The CDR3 loop is CASSVQGGRSDGYTF. As DNA, the CDR3 is TGTGCCAGCAGCGTCCAGGGGGGACGATCTGATGGCTACACCTTC. Using reference TRBV7-2 and TRBJ1-2 for the parts outside the CDR3, the full variable domain is GAGVSQSPSNKVTEKGKDVELRCDPISGHTALYWYRQSLGQGLEFLIYFQGNSAPDKSGLPSDRFSAERTGGSVSTLTIQRTQQEDSAVYLCASSVQGGRSDGYTFGSGTRLTVV.

CDR3 DNA sequence: TGTGCCAGCTGGATAGGGGGATGGGGGCAGTATTTT. Translation gives CASWIGGWGQYF. The V call is TRBV6-1, the J call TRBJ2-3, with D tentatively TRBD1 (6 bases). Per the germline V gene, CDR1 is MNHNS and CDR2 is SASEGT. The CDR3 consists of 12 residues. Trimming cost V 8 bases and J 11 bases, with 17 bases left between them.

This clone was seen only once. The V gene is TRBV27, the J gene TRBJ2-3; the match to TRBD1 covers 7 bases. The CDR3 length is 14 residues. The V gene's germline CDR1 is MNHEY and CDR2 SMNVEV (reference sequence). V dropped 2 bases and J dropped 3; count of bases not matched to a gene: 2. The CDR3 DNA follows: TGTGCCAGCAGTTTAAACAGGGGAACAGATACGCAGTATTTT. Its translation: CASSLNRGTDTQYF.

V and J are TRBV29-1 and TRBJ1-1; 7 positions match TRBD1. Germline V gene lookup returns CDR1 SQVTM and CDR2 ANQGSEA. The V segment lost 7 bases and the J segment 1 base; nucleotides outside the gene matches: 9. CDR3 size: 14 residues. CDR3 region: CSAVPGTANTEAFF. The CDR3 nucleotides read TGCAGCGCTGTTCCCGGGACAGCGAACACTGAAGCTTTCTTT.

V usage is TRBV6-6 and J usage is TRBJ2-1; maybe TRBD2 (6 bases). V was shortened by 8 bases and J by 8 bases, with 19 bases between the two germline ends. The V gene's germline CDR1 is MNHNY and CDR2 SVGAGI (reference sequence). The CDR3 consists of 14 residues. The CDR3 region has the DNA TGTGCCAGCTCCGGGACTTGGATCGCCGATGAGCAGTTCTTC. Residues: CASSGTWIADEQFF.

The chain carries TRBV11-2 and TRBJ2-1, with D possibly matching TRBD1 (5 bases). In germline, CDR1 is SGHAT, CDR2 FQNNGV. The CDR3 runs to 16 residues. V dropped 5 bases and J dropped 0 bases, with 14 bases sitting between them. The CDR3 is CASSPQGGGSYNEQFF. CDR3 coding DNA: TGTGCCAGCAGCCCCCAGGGTGGTGGCTCCTACAATGAGCAGTTCTTC.